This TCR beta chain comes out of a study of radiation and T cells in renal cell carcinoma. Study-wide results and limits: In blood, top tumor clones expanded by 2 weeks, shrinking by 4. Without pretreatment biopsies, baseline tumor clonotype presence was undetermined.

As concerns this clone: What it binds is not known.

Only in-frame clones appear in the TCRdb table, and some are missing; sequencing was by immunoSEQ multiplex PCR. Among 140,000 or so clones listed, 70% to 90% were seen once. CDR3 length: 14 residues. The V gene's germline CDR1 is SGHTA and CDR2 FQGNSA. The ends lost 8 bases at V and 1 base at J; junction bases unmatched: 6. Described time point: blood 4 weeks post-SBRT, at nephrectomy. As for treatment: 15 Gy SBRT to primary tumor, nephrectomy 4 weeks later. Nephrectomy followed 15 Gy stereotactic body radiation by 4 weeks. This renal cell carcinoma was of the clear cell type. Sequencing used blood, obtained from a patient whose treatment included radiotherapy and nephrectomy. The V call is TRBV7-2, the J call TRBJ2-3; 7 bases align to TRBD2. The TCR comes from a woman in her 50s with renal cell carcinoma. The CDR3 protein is CASLSGAGTDTQYF. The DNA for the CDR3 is TGTGCCAGCTTAAGCGGGGCGGGCACAGATACGCAGTATTTT.